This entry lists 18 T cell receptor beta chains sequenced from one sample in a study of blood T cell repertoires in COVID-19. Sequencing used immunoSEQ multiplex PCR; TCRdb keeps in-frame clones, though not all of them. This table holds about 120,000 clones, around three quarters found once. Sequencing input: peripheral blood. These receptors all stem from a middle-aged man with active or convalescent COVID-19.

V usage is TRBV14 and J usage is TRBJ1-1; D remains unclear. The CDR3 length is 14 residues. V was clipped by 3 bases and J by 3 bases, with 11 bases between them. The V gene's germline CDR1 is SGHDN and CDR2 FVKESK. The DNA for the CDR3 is TGTGCCAGCAGCCAGCCGGGAGGTTACACTGAAGCTTTCTTT. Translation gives CASSQPGGYTEAFF.

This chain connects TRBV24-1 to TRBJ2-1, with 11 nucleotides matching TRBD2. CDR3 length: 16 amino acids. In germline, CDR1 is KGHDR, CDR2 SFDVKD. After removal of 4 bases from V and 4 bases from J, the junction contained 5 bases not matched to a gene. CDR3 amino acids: CATSDVTSGKYNEQFF. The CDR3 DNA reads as TGTGCCACCAGTGACGTGACTAGCGGGAAATACAATGAGCAGTTCTTC.

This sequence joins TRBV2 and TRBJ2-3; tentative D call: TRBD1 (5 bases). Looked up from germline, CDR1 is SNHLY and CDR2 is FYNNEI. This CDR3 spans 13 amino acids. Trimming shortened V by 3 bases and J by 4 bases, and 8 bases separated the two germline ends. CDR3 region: CASSEWGADTQYF. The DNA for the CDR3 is TGTGCCAGCAGTGAGTGGGGCGCAGATACGCAGTATTTT.

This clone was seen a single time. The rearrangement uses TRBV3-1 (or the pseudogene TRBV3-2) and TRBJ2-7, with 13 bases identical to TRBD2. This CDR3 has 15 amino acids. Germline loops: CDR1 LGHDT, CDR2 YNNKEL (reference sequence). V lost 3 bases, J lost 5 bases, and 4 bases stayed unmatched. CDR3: CASSHPGTSGNEQYF. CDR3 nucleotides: TGTGCCAGCAGCCACCCCGGGACTAGCGGGAACGAGCAGTACTTC.

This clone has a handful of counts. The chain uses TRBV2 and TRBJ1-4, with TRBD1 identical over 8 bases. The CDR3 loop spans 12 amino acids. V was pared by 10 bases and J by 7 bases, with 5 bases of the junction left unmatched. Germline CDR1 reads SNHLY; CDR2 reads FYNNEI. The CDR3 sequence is CATTGAVEKLFF. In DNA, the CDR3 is TGTGCCACGACAGGGGCAGTTGAAAAACTGTTTTTT.

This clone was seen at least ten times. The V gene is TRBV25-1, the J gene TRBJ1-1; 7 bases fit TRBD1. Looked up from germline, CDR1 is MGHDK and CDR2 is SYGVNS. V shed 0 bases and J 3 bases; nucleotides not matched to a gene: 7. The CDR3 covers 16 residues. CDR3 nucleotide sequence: TGTGCCAGCAGTGAATATAGACAGGGCCCGGACACTGAAGCTTTCTTT. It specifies CASSEYRQGPDTEAFF.

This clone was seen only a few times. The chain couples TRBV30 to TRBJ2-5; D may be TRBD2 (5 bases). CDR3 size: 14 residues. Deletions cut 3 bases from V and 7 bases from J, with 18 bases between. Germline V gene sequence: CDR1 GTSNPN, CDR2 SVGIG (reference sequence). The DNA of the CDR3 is TGTGCCTGGAGCCTAAGGACTCTCTCCCCGACCCAGTACTTC. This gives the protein CAWSLRTLSPTQYF.

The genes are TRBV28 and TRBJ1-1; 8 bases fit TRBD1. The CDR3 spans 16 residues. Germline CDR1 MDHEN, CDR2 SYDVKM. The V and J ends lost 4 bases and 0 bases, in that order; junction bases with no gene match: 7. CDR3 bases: TGTGCCAGCAGTTCGCACCGACAGGGGTTGAACACTGAAGCTTTCTTT. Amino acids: CASSSHRQGLNTEAFF.

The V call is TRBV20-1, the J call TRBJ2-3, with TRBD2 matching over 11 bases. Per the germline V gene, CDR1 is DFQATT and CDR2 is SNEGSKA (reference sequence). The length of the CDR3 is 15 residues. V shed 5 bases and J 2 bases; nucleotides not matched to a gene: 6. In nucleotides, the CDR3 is TGCAGTGCTGGTGGACTAGCGGGCAACACAGATACGCAGTATTTT. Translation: CSAGGLAGNTDTQYF.

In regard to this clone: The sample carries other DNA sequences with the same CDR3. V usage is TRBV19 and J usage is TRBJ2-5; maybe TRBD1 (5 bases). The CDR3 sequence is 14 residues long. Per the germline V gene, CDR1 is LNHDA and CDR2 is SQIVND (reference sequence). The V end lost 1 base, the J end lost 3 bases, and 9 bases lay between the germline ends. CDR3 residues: CASSIGQGKETQYF. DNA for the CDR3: TGTGCCAGTAGTATAGGCCAGGGAAAAGAGACCCAGTACTTC.

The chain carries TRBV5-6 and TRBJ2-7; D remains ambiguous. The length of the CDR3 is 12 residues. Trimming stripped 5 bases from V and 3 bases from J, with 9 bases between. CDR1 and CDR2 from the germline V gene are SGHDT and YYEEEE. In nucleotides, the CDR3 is TGTGCCAGCAGAACTAAGAGCTACGAGCAGTACTTC. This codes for CASRTKSYEQYF.

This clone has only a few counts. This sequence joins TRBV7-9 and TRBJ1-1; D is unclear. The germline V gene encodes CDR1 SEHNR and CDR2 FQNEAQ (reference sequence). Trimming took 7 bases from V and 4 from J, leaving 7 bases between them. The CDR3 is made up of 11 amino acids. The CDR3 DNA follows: TGTGCCAGCACCCCCGGCACTGAAGCTTTCTTT. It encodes CASTPGTEAFF. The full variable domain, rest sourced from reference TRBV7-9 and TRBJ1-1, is DTGVSQNPRHKITKRGQNVTFRCDPISEHNRLYWYRQTLGQGPEFLTYFQNEAQLEKSRLLSDRFSAERPKGSFSTLEIQRTEQGDSAMYLCASTPGTEAFFGQGTRLTVV.

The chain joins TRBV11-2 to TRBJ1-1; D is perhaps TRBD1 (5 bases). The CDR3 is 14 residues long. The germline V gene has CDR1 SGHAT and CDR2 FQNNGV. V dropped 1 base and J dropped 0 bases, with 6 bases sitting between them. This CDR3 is CASSLGQLNTEAFF. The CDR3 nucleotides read TGTGCCAGCAGCTTAGGACAGTTGAACACTGAAGCTTTCTTT. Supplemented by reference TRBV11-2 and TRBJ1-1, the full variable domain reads EAGVAQSPRYKIIEKRQSVAFWCNPISGHATLYWYQQILGQGPKLLIQFQNNGVVDDSQLPKDRFSAERLKGVDSTLKIQPAKLEDSAVYLCASSLGQLNTEAFFGQGTRLTVV.

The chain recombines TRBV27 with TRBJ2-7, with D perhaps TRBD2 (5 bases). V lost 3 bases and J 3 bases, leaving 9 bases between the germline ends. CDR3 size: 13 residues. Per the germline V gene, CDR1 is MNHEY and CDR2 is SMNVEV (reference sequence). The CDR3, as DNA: TGTGCCAGCAGTTTCGGGGATGGCTACGAGCAGTACTTC. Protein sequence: CASSFGDGYEQYF.

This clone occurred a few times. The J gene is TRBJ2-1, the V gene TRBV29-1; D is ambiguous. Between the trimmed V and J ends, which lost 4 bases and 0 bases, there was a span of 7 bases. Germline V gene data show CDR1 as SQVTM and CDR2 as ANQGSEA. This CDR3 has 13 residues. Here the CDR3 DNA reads TGCAGCGTTGCCTGGAGCTCCTACAATGAGCAGTTCTTC. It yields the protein CSVAWSSYNEQFF.

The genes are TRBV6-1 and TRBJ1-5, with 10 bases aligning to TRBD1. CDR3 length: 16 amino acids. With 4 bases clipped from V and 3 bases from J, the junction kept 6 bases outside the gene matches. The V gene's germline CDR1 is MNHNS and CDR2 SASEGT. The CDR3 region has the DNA TGTGCCAGCAGTGCCGGGACAGGGGAGGCCAATCAGCCCCAGCATTTT. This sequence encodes CASSAGTGEANQPQHF.

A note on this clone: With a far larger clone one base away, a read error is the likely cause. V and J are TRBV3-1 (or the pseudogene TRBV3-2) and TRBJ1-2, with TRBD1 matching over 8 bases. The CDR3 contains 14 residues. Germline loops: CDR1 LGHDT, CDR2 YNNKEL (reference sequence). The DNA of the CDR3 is TGTGCCAGCAGCCAACAGGGGGCGTACTATGGCTACTCCTTC. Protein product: CASSQQGAYYGYSF.

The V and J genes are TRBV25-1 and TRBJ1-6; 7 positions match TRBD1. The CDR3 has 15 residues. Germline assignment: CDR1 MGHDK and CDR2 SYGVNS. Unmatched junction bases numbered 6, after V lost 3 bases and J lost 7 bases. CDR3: CASSDSTGRNSPLHF. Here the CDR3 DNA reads TGTGCCAGCAGTGATTCGACAGGGCGGAATTCACCCCTCCACTTT.